The rows below give T cell receptor beta chains drawn from one sample of a study of T cells after yellow fever vaccination. TCRdb processed the 5' RACE reads anew with MiXCR; each CDR3 protein has one entry. Among a few hundred thousand distinct CDR3 sequences listed, approximately 8% were seen once. The material was PBMCs, obtained approximately 47 days after the first yellow fever vaccination. The receptors here all came from a man younger than 35 who received the YFV17D yellow fever vaccine. Each CDR3 is given with its conserved first and last residue. Fields, in order: CDR3 protein, clone size, V gene. Some rows have no size entry. The others give once, few or many, or a class for an expanded clone.

CSVEMGVSTDTQYF	few	TRBV29-1
CASSLRLAGAGSVTQYF	many	TRBV5-1
CASSPGVYQPQHF	-	TRBV7-2
CASSPFPSGGRIDEQFF	-	TRBV18
CSARAGQGDNEQFF	-	TRBV20-1
CSASSGQDNQPQHF	-	TRBV20-1
CSARDLYRVSGGSDTQYF	few	TRBV20-1
CASSQNQGRGLNSPLHF	few	TRBV7-8
CASRENIQYF	few	TRBV2
CASGRDRDEETQYF	once	TRBV4-3
CSVGFQNYGYTF	-	TRBV29-1
CASRSRGADTQYF	-	TRBV12-3/TRBV12-4
CASSPAGSHLTGELFF	-	TRBV7-2
CASSSHDGLEAFF	many	TRBV11-3
CAISGTENQPQHF	many	TRBV10-3
CASSLWPETQYF	-	TRBV7-2
CASSLLGRLAGINEQFF	few	TRBV12-3/TRBV12-4
CASTLQGWETQYF	-	TRBV12-3/TRBV12-4
CASSPLGVYTEAFF	-	TRBV5-6
CASSHRGYGYTF	-	TRBV7-9
CASSLPSGARGTEAFF	many	TRBV5-1
CASSLSATGGTEAFF	many	TRBV12-3/TRBV12-4
CSAPSPSMSQYF	few	TRBV20-1
CASNAGTRLNEQFF	-	TRBV5-1
CASSPGPAHEQFF	-	TRBV7-2
CSVRGTGQGELDQETQYF	few	TRBV29-1
CSARVESSGGFYEQYF	-	TRBV20-1